This T cell receptor (beta chain) was identified in a study of T cells after yellow fever vaccination. To note about this clonotype: Its matching antigen is unknown.

TCRdb called the 5' RACE reads again in MiXCR, with one record for every CDR3 protein. There are hundreds of thousands of distinct CDR3 sequences in the sample; approximately 13% occur only once, and approximately 15% lies in the top ten. The ends were cut back, 1 base at V and 6 bases at J, with 9 bases in the middle. The CDR3 consists of 14 residues. Germline CDR1 LGHNA, CDR2 YSLEER. Broader study findings: Overlap between CD4 and CD8 compartments was detected for a small share of clonotypes.

The sequence came from a man aged 25 to 40 who received the YFV17D yellow fever vaccine. The chain carries TRBV4-3 and TRBJ2-2; D uncertain. The source was PBMCs, collected on the day of the yellow fever booster vaccination. CDR3 protein: CASSQGSSAGELFF. In nucleotides, the CDR3 is TGCGCCAGCAGCCAAGGTTCCAGCGCCGGGGAGCTGTTTTTT.